Here is one T cell receptor (beta chain) with its context. Unmatched junction bases numbered 3, after V lost 0 bases and J lost 8 bases. CDR1 is SGHAT and CDR2 is FQNNGV in the germline V gene. There are 13 residues in the CDR3. The data derive from a study of blood T cells in healthy people across ages. Then a second PCR, running roughly 7 to 11 cycles, was carried out with a sample-barcoded 5' primer and a J-beta primer mix. Carrying 12 random nucleotides, a template-switch adaptor labeled each individual cDNA molecule. TCRdb analysed the 5' RACE reads with MiXCR anew, one entry per CDR3 protein. The sample includes approximately 790,000 distinct CDR3 sequences, 60% to 80% of them seen just once.

The origin of this receptor is a young man in good health. The sequenced sample was blood. This rearrangement joins TRBV11-2 to TRBJ1-2; 7 nucleotides match TRBD1. This CDR3 reads CASSLEGGAGYTF. DNA for the CDR3: TGTGCCAGCAGCTTAGAAGGGGGCGCAGGCTACACCTTC.